This T cell receptor beta chain was found in a study of breast tumors, draining lymph nodes, adjacent tissues. Study-level points and caveats: Tumor T cell lymph node origin was a supported hypothesis, not proven. Tumor repertoires ranked between lymph nodes and nontumor tissue in diversity, with V and J gene preferences. Luminal-like breast cancer showed significantly higher tumor–nontumor repertoire similarity than basal-like. Findings are consistent with lymph node origin and intratumoral expansion of most tumor T cells.

Breast cancer patients provided tissue from their axillary draining lymph nodes. Trimming pared 2 bases from V and 2 bases from J, leaving 9 bases between. Germline loops: CDR1 SGHTA, CDR2 FQGNSA. The CDR3 is 14 amino acids. TCRdb reprocessed the multiplex PCR reads with MiXCR, giving one entry per CDR3 protein. This sample has 180,000 or so distinct CDR3 sequences, with around 33% found just once. This clonotype was recorded many times. As yet, its antigen is unknown. This receptor was taken from a female donor with breast cancer. Some clones in this sample may be carry-over from other donors' samples. J is TRBJ2-5 and V is TRBV7-2; D is unresolved. What was sequenced was axillary lymph node tissue. CDR3 residues: CASSLSIRQETQYF. For the CDR3, the DNA is TGTGCCAGCAGCTTAAGCATCAGACAAGAGACCCAGTACTTC.